The rows below give T cell receptor beta chains drawn from one sample of a study of cytomegalovirus exposure and HLA in healthy donors. Libraries were prepared by immunoSEQ multiplex PCR; TCRdb keeps only in-frame clonotypes and omits some of them. Here the sample spans 90,000 to 110,000 clones, more than 65% being singletons. The material sequenced was PBMCs. The receptors here all came from a man aged 25-40 years in good health and CMV-seronegative. Each CDR3 is given with its conserved first and last residue. The D gene is left open where the match is weak. Part of the rows lack a size; the others show once, few, many or a class for expanded clones.

>TRBD1|few|TRBJ2-2|TRBV5-4
CASNRDRGAGELFF
TGTGCCAGCAATCGGGACAGGGGGGCGGGGGAGCTGTTTTTT
>TRBD1|few|TRBJ2-2|TRBV30
CAWRRPGGPGELFF
TGTGCCTGGCGACGACCAGGGGGTCCCGGGGAGCTGTTTTTT
>-|-|TRBJ2-7|TRBV4-3
CASSQDYSTSTEQYF
TGCGCCAGCAGCCAAGACTACAGTACGTCTACCGAGCAGTACTTC
>-|few|TRBJ1-1|TRBV7-2
CASSLDPGEAFF
TGTGCCAGCAGCTTAGATCCTGGGGAGGCTTTCTTT
>TRBD1|few|TRBJ1-2|TRBV13
CASSSRQGAYGYTF
TGTGCCAGCAGCTCAAGACAGGGGGCGTATGGCTACACCTTC
>TRBD1|-|TRBJ1-1|TRBV2
CASDRAIMNTEAFF
TGTGCCAGTGACAGGGCTATCATGAACACTGAAGCTTTCTTT
>TRBD1|once|TRBJ1-5|TRBV28
CASSPRGATNQPQHF
TGTGCCAGCAGCCCCAGGGGGGCGACTAATCAGCCCCAGCATTTT
>-|few|TRBJ2-7|TRBV2
CASSDEYSSSYEQYF
TGTGCCAGCAGTGACGAATACAGTAGCTCCTACGAGCAGTACTTC
>TRBD2|once|TRBJ2-5|TRBV7-2
CASSLVPSGTETQYF
TGTGCCAGCAGCTTAGTCCCTAGCGGCACAGAGACCCAGTACTTC
>-|few|TRBJ1-2|TRBV4-3
CASSQVGTGFGYGYTF
TGCGCCAGCAGCCAAGTAGGCACAGGGTTTGGGTATGGCTACACCTTC
>-|-|TRBJ2-1|TRBV5-1
CASSSSSAGYHNEQFF
TGCGCCAGCAGCTCCTCCTCGGCGGGGTACCACAATGAGCAGTTCTTC
>TRBD2|few|TRBJ2-3|TRBV18
CASSPSGTGGRTDTQYF
TGTGCCAGCTCACCATCCGGAACGGGAGGCCGCACAGATACGCAGTATTTT
>-|-|TRBJ2-1|TRBV7-2
CASSLQGTSLEQFF
TGTGCCAGCAGCTTACAGGGCACCTCTCTCGAGCAGTTCTTC
>TRBD1|-|TRBJ2-5|TRBV28
CASNQGAWETQYF
TGTGCCAGCAATCAGGGGGCTTGGGAGACCCAGTACTTC
>-|-|TRBJ2-7|TRBV2
CASSETGLGAYEQYF
TGTGCCAGCAGTGAGACAGGCCTCGGAGCCTACGAGCAGTACTTC
>-|-|TRBJ2-5|TRBV11-2
CASSLVWSGEETQYF
TGTGCCAGCAGCTTAGTTTGGTCAGGGGAGGAGACCCAGTACTTC
>TRBD2|few|TRBJ2-2|TRBV9
CASSVRASGTGELFF
TGTGCCAGCAGTGTGAGGGCTAGCGGGACCGGGGAGCTGTTTTTT
>TRBD2|-|TRBJ2-3|TRBV18
CASSPRLAGGPEGGTDTQYF
TGTGCCAGCTCACCACGACTAGCGGGAGGGCCTGAGGGTGGCACAGATACGCAGTATTTT
>TRBD1|-|TRBJ1-1|TRBV2
CASSVTGGGGTEAFF
TGTGCCAGCAGCGTTACAGGGGGCGGAGGCACTGAAGCTTTCTTT
>-|-|TRBJ2-2|TRBV9
CAGSVVVDTGELFF
TGTGCCGGCAGCGTAGTAGTGGACACCGGGGAGCTGTTTTTT
>-|once|TRBJ1-4|TRBV27
CASSLWGTGDEKLFF
TGTGCCAGCAGTTTATGGGGGACGGGGGATGAAAAACTGTTTTTT
>-|-|TRBJ2-3|TRBV5-4
CASSERAPGGTDTQYF
TGTGCCAGCAGCGAGAGGGCACCCGGGGGCACAGATACGCAGTATTTT
>TRBD2|-|TRBJ2-1|TRBV5-6
CASSLPHKREGGDNEQFF
TGTGCCAGCAGCCTTCCCCACAAGCGGGAGGGAGGGGACAATGAGCAGTTCTTC
>-|few|TRBJ2-7|TRBV7-9
CASTLQGGDSYEQYF
TGTGCCAGCACCCTTCAGGGCGGGGATAGCTACGAGCAGTACTTC
>-|few|TRBJ2-7|TRBV5-6
CASSFSGTYTYEQYF
TGTGCCAGCAGCTTCTCCGGGACTTACACCTACGAGCAGTACTTC
>TRBD2|-|TRBJ2-2|TRBV7-9
CASSPGTSPGELFF
TGTGCCAGCAGCCCAGGGACTAGCCCCGGGGAGCTGTTTTTT
>TRBD1|-|TRBJ2-7|TRBV5-4
CASSLLGQLGNYEQYF
TGTGCCAGCAGCTTGCTGGGACAGTTAGGGAACTACGAGCAGTACTTC
>TRBD2|once|TRBJ2-4|TRBV7-2
CASSSRTSALAKNIQYF
TGTGCCAGCAGCTCGAGGACTAGCGCTCTAGCCAAAAACATTCAGTACTTC
>TRBD1|once|TRBJ2-5|TRBV11-2
CASSLMNPDRGLGGETQYF
TGTGCCAGCAGCTTAATGAACCCAGACAGGGGGCTTGGGGGGGAGACCCAGTACTTC
>TRBD1|-|TRBJ1-3|TRBV9
CASSAGDSSGNTIYF
TGTGCCAGCAGCGCGGGGGACAGCTCTGGAAACACCATATATTTT
>-|-|TRBJ1-1|TRBV2
CASSLQGRGTEAFF
TGTGCCAGCAGTCTACAGGGTAGAGGGACTGAAGCTTTCTTT
>-|once|TRBJ2-4|TRBV2
CASSEARRGLAKNIQYF
TGTGCCAGCAGTGAAGCGCGGAGGGGTCTGGCCAAAAACATTCAGTACTTC
>TRBD1|-|TRBJ1-5|TRBV5-1
CASSQGTEDQPQHF
TGCGCCAGCAGTCAAGGGACAGAGGATCAGCCCCAGCATTTT
>TRBD2|-|TRBJ2-3|TRBV7-8
CASSRNSGGSTDTQYF
TGTGCCAGCAGCCGAAATAGCGGGGGAAGCACAGATACGCAGTATTTT
>TRBD1|-|TRBJ2-3|TRBV4-1
CASSQGQGVTDTQYF
TGCGCCAGCAGCCAAGGACAGGGAGTAACAGATACGCAGTATTTT
>-|-|TRBJ2-5|TRBV20-1
CSARAGETQYF
TGCAGTGCTAGAGCCGGAGAGACCCAGTACTTC
>-|-|TRBJ1-1|TRBV30
CAWTPGEGNTEAFF
TGTGCCTGGACCCCCGGGGAGGGGAACACTGAAGCTTTCTTT
>-|-|TRBJ1-5|TRBV6-5
CASSRRENQPQHF
TGTGCCAGCAGTCGACGGGAAAATCAGCCCCAGCATTTT
>TRBD1|few|TRBJ2-2|TRBV11-2
CASSLTGKFTGELFF
TGTGCCAGCAGCTTGACAGGGAAATTCACCGGGGAGCTGTTTTTT
>-|few|TRBJ2-5|TRBV7-2
CASGQRLWETQYF
TGTGCCAGCGGCCAGCGTCTGTGGGAGACCCAGTACTTC
>TRBD1|-|TRBJ2-3|TRBV9
CASSPGTGTTDTQYF
TGTGCCAGCAGCCCGGGGACAGGGACTACAGATACGCAGTATTTT
>TRBD2|few|TRBJ2-3|TRBV18
CASSPSGTSGRADTQYF
TGTGCCAGCTCACCCTCCGGGACTAGCGGGAGGGCCGATACGCAGTATTTT
>-|-|TRBJ2-5|TRBV7-9
CASSPNAETQYF
TGTGCCAGCAGCCCTAACGCGGAGACCCAGTACTTC
>TRBD1|-|TRBJ1-5|TRBV6-1
CASSEAWDRGLEVQPQHF
TGTGCCAGCAGCGAAGCGTGGGACAGGGGTCTCGAGGTCCAGCCCCAGCATTTT
>-|-|TRBJ2-1|TRBV11-3
CASSLLAEGAYNEQFF
TGTGCCAGCAGCCTCCTTGCGGAGGGCGCCTACAATGAGCAGTTCTTC
>-|-|TRBJ1-2|TRBV25-1
CASSDLTGYGYTF
TGTGCCAGCAGTGACTTGACAGGCTATGGCTACACCTTC
>-|-|TRBJ2-3|TRBV7-9
CASSGGLQNPSTDTQYF
TGTGCCAGCAGCGGGGGCTTACAGAACCCGAGCACAGATACGCAGTATTTT
>-|-|TRBJ2-1|TRBV7-2
CASSLVASGGGFSYNEQFF
TGTGCCAGCAGCTTAGTGGCTAGCGGAGGGGGGTTCTCCTACAATGAGCAGTTCTTC
>-|few|TRBJ2-2|TRBV2
CASSVQGTTGELFF
TGTGCCAGCAGTGTTCAGGGGACCACCGGGGAGCTGTTTTTT
>-|-|TRBJ2-1|TRBV9
CASSPHGGPGANNEQFF
TGTGCCAGCAGCCCCCATGGGGGACCGGGAGCGAACAATGAGCAGTTCTTC
>-|-|TRBJ1-1|TRBV27
CASSPRRGPPINTEAFF
TGTGCCAGCAGCCCAAGGAGGGGCCCACCTATAAACACTGAAGCTTTCTTT
>-|-|TRBJ1-2|TRBV28
CASSLSPTIPRGYTF
TGTGCCAGCAGTTTATCTCCCACGATCCCACGGGGCTACACCTTC